This T cell receptor beta chain stems from a study of cytomegalovirus exposure and HLA in healthy donors. Study results and caveats: CMV antigen specificity of three CMV-associated chains was confirmed in vitro.

The PCR was carried out with 60 Vbeta primers and 13 Jbeta primers. The assay was immunoSEQ multiplex PCR, and TCRdb's table has in-frame clones only and misses some. The table lists about 120,000 clones, 74% of them singletons. As regards this clone: No antigen is known for it.

V was pared by 4 bases and J by 8 bases, with 5 bases of the junction left unmatched. CDR1 is SGHNT and CDR2 is YYREEE in the germline V gene (reference sequence). The length of the CDR3 is 15 residues. The receptor comes from a woman aged 50 to 65 in good health and CMV-seropositive. The chain is built from TRBV5-4 and TRBJ2-1, with 14 bases lining up with TRBD2. The source material was PBMCs. CDR3 DNA sequence: TGTGCCAGCAGCGCGGGACTAGCGGGAGCTGATGAGCAGTTCTTC. This sequence encodes CASSAGLAGADEQFF.